This is a list of T cell receptor beta chains from one sample in a study of T cells expressing NK-cell markers. TCRdb reprocessed the 5' RACE reads and keeps a single row for each CDR3 protein, giving no DNA. Its listing shows roughly 280,000 distinct CDR3 sequences. The sequencing input was blood T cells: a sorted CD56 or NKG2C T cell subset, CD4+ or CD8+ T cells, or bulk PBMC T cells (not recorded which). These receptors were collected from a man between 18 and 29 years old in good health. The CDR3 runs from the conserved cysteine through the conserved F or W.

v_call: TRBV20-1
j_call: TRBJ2-5
cdr3_aa: CSASKGVAQETQYF

v_call: TRBV6-1
j_call: TRBJ2-2
cdr3_aa: CASSERPSGMGNTGELFF

v_call: TRBV7-7
j_call: TRBJ2-5
cdr3_aa: CASSLAFRVGETQYF

v_call: TRBV9
j_call: TRBJ2-2
cdr3_aa: CASSVQSGPGELFF

v_call: TRBV5-4
j_call: TRBJ2-1
cdr3_aa: CASSQQSGVDNEQFF

v_call: TRBV5-5
j_call: TRBJ2-1
cdr3_aa: CASSPQPGFYNEQFF

v_call: TRBV12-3/TRBV12-4
j_call: TRBJ2-3
cdr3_aa: CASRAESDTQYF

v_call: TRBV16
j_call: TRBJ2-7
cdr3_aa: CASSRAGGSYEQYF

v_call: TRBV5-4
j_call: TRBJ2-4
cdr3_aa: CASSLALAKNIQYF

v_call: TRBV4-2
j_call: TRBJ2-2
cdr3_aa: CASSQVDRGGTGELFF

v_call: TRBV12-3/TRBV12-4
j_call: TRBJ1-3
cdr3_aa: CASSLGPSSGNTIYF

v_call: TRBV25-1
j_call: TRBJ2-3
cdr3_aa: CASSVRQGVGDTQYF

v_call: TRBV29-1
j_call: TRBJ1-3
cdr3_aa: CSVDGDSGNTIYF

v_call: TRBV27
j_call: TRBJ1-6
cdr3_aa: CASSLSPGLALSPLHF

v_call: TRBV20-1
j_call: TRBJ2-3
cdr3_aa: CSARSSPGGYADTQYF